The present TCR beta chain was sequenced within a study of cytotoxic CD8 clonotypes in ibrutinib-treated CLL. Repertoires were generated with immunoSEQ multiplex PCR, while TCRdb's copy carries only in-frame clones and drops some. Seen here are nearly 300,000 clones, less than 85% observed once, and the top ten hold about 5%. Trimming pared 3 bases from V and 2 bases from J, leaving 11 bases between. Germline V gene data show CDR1 as SGHAT and CDR2 as FQNNGV. This CDR3 has 14 amino acids. This clone has a single count. Other DNA sequences of this sample code for an identical CDR3. The chain carries TRBV11-2 and TRBJ2-7, with a weak D call TRBD2 (6 bases). The sequence came from a human donor with chronic lymphocytic leukemia. The source was PBMCs, collected at disease progression, from a patient treated with ibrutinib. In nucleotides, the CDR3 is TGTGCCAGCAGCTTGACGGGAGTCACCTACGAGCAGTACTTC. Translation: CASSLTGVTYEQYF.